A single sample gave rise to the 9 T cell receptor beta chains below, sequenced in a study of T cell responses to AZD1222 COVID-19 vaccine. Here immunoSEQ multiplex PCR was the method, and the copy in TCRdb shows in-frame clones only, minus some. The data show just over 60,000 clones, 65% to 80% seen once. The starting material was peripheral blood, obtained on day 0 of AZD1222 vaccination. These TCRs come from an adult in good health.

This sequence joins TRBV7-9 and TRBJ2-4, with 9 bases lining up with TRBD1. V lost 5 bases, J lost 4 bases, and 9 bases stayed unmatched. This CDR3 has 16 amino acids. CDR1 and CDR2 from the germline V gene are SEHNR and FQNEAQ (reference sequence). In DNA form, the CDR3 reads TGTGCCAGCAGCACAAATGGGGGACAGGGTAAAAACATTCAGTACTTC. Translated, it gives CASSTNGGQGKNIQYF.

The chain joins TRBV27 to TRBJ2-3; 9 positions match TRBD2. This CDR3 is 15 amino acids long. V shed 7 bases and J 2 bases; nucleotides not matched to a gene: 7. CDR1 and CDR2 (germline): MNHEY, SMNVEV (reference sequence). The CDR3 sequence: CASMITSGFTDTQYF. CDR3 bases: TGTGCCAGCATGATCACTAGCGGGTTCACAGATACGCAGTATTTT.

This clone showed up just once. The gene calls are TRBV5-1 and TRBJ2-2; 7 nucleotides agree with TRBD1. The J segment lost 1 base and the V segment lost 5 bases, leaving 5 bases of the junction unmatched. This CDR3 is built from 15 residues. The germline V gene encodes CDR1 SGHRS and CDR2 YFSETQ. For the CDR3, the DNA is TGCGCCAGCAGTGTGGGACAGCTGAACACCGGGGAGCTGTTTTTT. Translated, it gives CASSVGQLNTGELFF.

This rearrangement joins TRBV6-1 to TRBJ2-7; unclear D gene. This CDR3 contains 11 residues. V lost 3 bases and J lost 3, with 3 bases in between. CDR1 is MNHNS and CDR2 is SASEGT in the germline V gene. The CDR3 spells CASSDLYEQYF. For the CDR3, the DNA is TGTGCCAGCAGTGACCTCTACGAGCAGTACTTC.

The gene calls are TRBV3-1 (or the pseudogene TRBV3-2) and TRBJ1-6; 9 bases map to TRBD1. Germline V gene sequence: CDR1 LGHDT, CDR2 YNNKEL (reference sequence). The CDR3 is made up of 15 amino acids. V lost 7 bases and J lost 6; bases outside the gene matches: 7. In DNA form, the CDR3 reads TGTGCCAGCACCGGGACAGGGTTTCTTAATTCACCCCTCCACTTT. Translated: CASTGTGFLNSPLHF.

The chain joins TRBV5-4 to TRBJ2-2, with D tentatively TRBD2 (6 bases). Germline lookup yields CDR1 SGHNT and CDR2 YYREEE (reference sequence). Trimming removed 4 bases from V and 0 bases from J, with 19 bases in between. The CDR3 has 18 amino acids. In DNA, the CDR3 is TGTGCCAGCAGCAACCGGGGGACCGCCCGGGCGAACACCGGGGAGCTGTTTTTT. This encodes CASSNRGTARANTGELFF.

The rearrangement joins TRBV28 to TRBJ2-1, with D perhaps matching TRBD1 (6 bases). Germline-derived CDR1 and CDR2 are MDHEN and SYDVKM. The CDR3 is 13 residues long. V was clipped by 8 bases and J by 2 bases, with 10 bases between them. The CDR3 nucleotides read TGTGCCAGCGGGGGCCTCCCCTACAATGAGCAGTTCTTC. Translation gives CASGGLPYNEQFF.

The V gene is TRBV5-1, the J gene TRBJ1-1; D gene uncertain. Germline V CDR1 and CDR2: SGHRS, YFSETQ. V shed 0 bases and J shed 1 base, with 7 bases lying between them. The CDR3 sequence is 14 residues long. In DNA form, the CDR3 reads TGCGCCAGCAGCTTGGACACCTCGAACACTGAAGCTTTCTTT. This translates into CASSLDTSNTEAFF.

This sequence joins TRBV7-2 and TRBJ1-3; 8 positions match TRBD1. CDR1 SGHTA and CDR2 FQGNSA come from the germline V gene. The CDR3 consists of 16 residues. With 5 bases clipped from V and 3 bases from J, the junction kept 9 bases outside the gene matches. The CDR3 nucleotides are TGTGCCAGCAGCCGTTGGTCAGGGGGCGGTGGAAACACCATATATTTT. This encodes CASSRWSGGGGNTIYF.